The 28 T cell receptor beta chains below come from one sample, sequenced in a study of T-cell memory formation after mild COVID-19. TCRdb passed the 5' RACE reads through MiXCR, listing each CDR3 protein once. The repertoire holds fewer than 550,000 distinct CDR3 sequences, with 20% as singletons. Sequences were obtained from PBMCs or a T cell subset sorted from them (not recorded which). The receptors stem from an adult woman who had mild COVID-19 (a few samples of this study predate the infection). Cell type and time point are not known.

The chain is built from TRBV7-9 and TRBJ2-2; 7 bases align to TRBD2. Germline trimming cut 10 bases from V and 2 bases from J; bases unmatched to any gene: 4. Germline CDR1 reads SEHNR; CDR2 reads FQNEAQ (reference sequence). The CDR3 has 13 amino acids. The CDR3 bases are TGTGCCACCCGGGAGGACAACACCGGGGAGCTGTTTTTT. Translation: CATREDNTGELFF.

This clonotype occurred a few times. The genes are TRBV25-1 and TRBJ2-7; no firm D call. Germline V gives CDR1 MGHDK, CDR2 SYGVNS. V was cut by 4 bases and J by 1 base, with 20 bases left in between. This CDR3 spans 17 amino acids. CDR3 loop: CASSGEAVAPTSYEQYF. The CDR3 bases are TGTGCCAGCAGTGGAGAGGCCGTGGCCCCGACGTCCTACGAGCAGTACTTC.

The chain combines TRBV9 with TRBJ2-5; TRBD2 aligns across 8 bases. Germline V lookup: CDR1 SGDLS, CDR2 YYNGEE. The CDR3 loop spans 16 amino acids. The V and J ends lost 3 bases and 4 bases, in that order; junction bases with no gene match: 11. CDR3 loop: CASSEGETSAGETQYF. The CDR3 region has the DNA TGTGCCAGCAGCGAGGGGGAGACTAGCGCGGGAGAGACCCAGTACTTC.

The chain couples TRBV6-5 to TRBJ1-2, with D maybe TRBD1 (6 bases). Looked up from germline, CDR1 is MNHEY and CDR2 is SVGAGI. V lost 0 bases, J lost 8 bases, and 22 bases lay in between. The CDR3 runs to 17 residues. The CDR3 is CASSYSGRMETGNGYTF. CDR3 DNA: TGTGCCAGCAGTTACTCGGGTAGGATGGAAACAGGGAACGGCTACACCTTC.

This clonotype showed up just a few times. The rearrangement uses TRBV5-5 and TRBJ1-5, with a possible D match to TRBD1 (6 bases). Germline V lookup: CDR1 SGHKS, CDR2 YYEKEE (reference sequence). CDR3 length: 15 residues. V was clipped by 3 bases and J by 6 bases, with 16 bases between them. Here the CDR3 reads CASSWQTGASQPQHF. Here the CDR3 DNA reads TGTGCCAGCAGCTGGCAGACAGGCGCTAGTCAGCCCCAGCATTTT.

In this sample, this clonotype turned up many times. The V and J genes are TRBV12-3 or TRBV12-4 and TRBJ2-3; 8 bases map to TRBD2. The CDR3 is 15 residues long. The V gene end was trimmed by 6 bases and the J gene end by 0 bases; junction bases not matched to a gene: 5. The CDR3 loop reads CASSTGGASTDTQYF. The CDR3, as DNA: TGTGCCAGCAGCACCGGGGGGGCAAGCACAGATACGCAGTATTTT.

The V call is TRBV27, the J call TRBJ2-6; no clear D gene. Germline CDR1 is MNHEY and CDR2 is SMNVEV (reference sequence). With 3 bases removed from V and 3 bases from J, the gap between germline ends came to 3 bases. This CDR3 has 13 residues. The CDR3 DNA reads TGTGCCAGCAGTTTGCATGGGGCCAACGTCCTGACTTTC. Protein sequence: CASSLHGANVLTF.

The J gene is TRBJ1-5, the V gene TRBV7-9, with unresolved D. V lost 1 base and J 3 bases, leaving 13 bases between the germline ends. The CDR3 extends over 16 amino acids. Germline CDR1 reads SEHNR; CDR2 reads FQNEAQ (reference sequence). CDR3 in DNA: TGTGCCAGCAGCTTAGGGTCCGGGCAGTACAATCAGCCCCAGCATTTT. This encodes CASSLGSGQYNQPQHF.

CDR3 protein: CASSYDRAGANVLTF. CDR3 bases: TGTGCCAGCAGTTACGACAGGGCTGGGGCCAACGTCCTGACTTTC. The chain joins TRBV6-5 to TRBJ2-6; 7 bases align to TRBD1. Per germline, CDR1 MNHEY and CDR2 SVGAGI. The CDR3 runs 15 residues. The trim removed 2 bases at V and 2 bases at J, leaving 0 bases unmatched.

The chain carries TRBV19 and TRBJ1-5; 11 bases align to TRBD1. CDR3 size: 13 residues. Trimming cost V 6 bases and J 10 bases; bases outside gene matches: 5. Germline V gene lookup returns CDR1 LNHDA and CDR2 SQIVND (reference sequence). The CDR3 coding sequence is TGTGCCAGTAGCGCGGACAGGGGGCTACCCCAGCATTTT. It specifies CASSADRGLPQHF.

V gene TRBV5-5 combines with J gene TRBJ2-7; no definite D call. Germline V gene sequence: CDR1 SGHKS, CDR2 YYEKEE (reference sequence). Trimming pared 0 bases from V and 2 bases from J, leaving 9 bases between. The CDR3 has 14 amino acids. The CDR3 DNA reads TGTGCCAGCAGCTTGGATTGGGCAACCTACGAGCAGTACTTC. Translated, it gives CASSLDWATYEQYF. Filled out from reference TRBV5-5 and TRBJ2-7, the complete variable domain reads DAGVTQSPTHLIKTRGQQVTLRCSPISGHKSVSWYQQVLGQGPQFIFQYYEKEERGRGNFPDRFSARQFPNYSSELNVNALLLGDSALYLCASSLDWATYEQYFGPGTRLTVT.

This clonotype was seen many times. The chain links TRBV3-1 to TRBJ2-5; D is possibly TRBD1 (5 bases). Trimming cost V 3 bases and J 1 base, with 9 bases left between them. Germline values: CDR1 LGHDT, CDR2 YNNKEL (reference sequence). This CDR3 has 14 residues. CDR3 nucleotides: TGTGCCAGCAGCCACAGGACAAGCCAAGAGACCCAGTACTTC. This translates into CASSHRTSQETQYF.

This clonotype has just a few counts. This chain connects TRBV10-3 to TRBJ2-1, with D perhaps assigned TRBD1 or TRBD2 (5 bases each). This CDR3 has 11 residues. Looked up from germline, CDR1 is ENHRY and CDR2 is SYGVKD. Trimming took off 3 bases at V and 9 bases at J, with 6 bases between the two ends. The CDR3 is CAISDGGEQFF. In nucleotides, the CDR3 is TGTGCCATCAGTGATGGGGGTGAGCAGTTCTTC.

V usage is TRBV20-1 and J usage is TRBJ2-3; 8 bases align to TRBD1. Trimming at V came to 4 bases and at J to 1 base, leaving 10 bases not matched to a gene. Germline V gene lookup returns CDR1 DFQATT and CDR2 SNEGSKA (reference sequence). The CDR3 is 16 amino acids. The CDR3 here is CSAIVGATGGTDTQYF. The DNA of the CDR3 is TGCAGTGCTATTGTCGGGGCGACAGGGGGCACAGATACGCAGTATTTT.

The chain employs TRBV7-8 and TRBJ2-7; D remains ambiguous. This CDR3 contains 14 residues. The germline V and J ends were trimmed by 1 base and 11 bases, with 18 bases remaining between them. The germline V gene has CDR1 SGHVS and CDR2 FQNEAQ. CDR3 DNA: TGTGCCAGCAGCTTAGGGGCGACAAACCTAGGAAAGTACTTC. Protein: CASSLGATNLGKYF.

The chain links TRBV5-1 to TRBJ1-2; no clear D gene. The CDR3 length is 15 residues. Between the trimmed V and J ends, which lost 0 bases and 0 bases, there was a span of 9 bases. Germline loops: CDR1 SGHRS, CDR2 YFSETQ. CDR3 sequence reads: CASSLAFRANYGYTF. The CDR3 DNA follows: TGCGCCAGCAGCTTGGCGTTTCGGGCTAACTATGGCTACACCTTC. Full variable domain (rest looked up from reference TRBV5-1 and TRBJ1-2): KAGVTQTPRYLIKTRGQQVTLSCSPISGHRSVSWYQQTPGQGLQFLFEYFSETQRNKGNFPGRFSGRQFSNSRSEMNVSTLELGDSALYLCASSLAFRANYGYTFGSGTRLTVV.

The J gene is TRBJ2-3, the V gene TRBV18; TRBD2 agrees at 9 bases. The germline V gene has CDR1 KGHSH and CDR2 LQKENI. CDR3 length equals 14 residues. Trimming cost V 4 bases and J 4 bases; bases outside gene matches: 3. The CDR3 sequence: CASSRTSDADTQYF. Here the CDR3 DNA reads TGTGCCAGCTCACGGACTAGCGATGCAGATACGCAGTATTTT.

Points on this clonotype: Given a much more abundant clone one base away, this may be a read error. V is TRBV15 and J is TRBJ2-3, with unresolved D. CDR1 LNHNV and CDR2 YYDKDF come from the germline V gene (reference sequence). The CDR3 contains 16 residues. CDR3 nucleotide sequence: TGTGCCACCAGCAGAGGTGTTGGCGGTAGCACAGATACGAAGTATTTT. Translating gives CATSRGVGGSTDTKYF.

This clonotype has more than one count but fewer than ten. The gene calls are TRBV7-2 and TRBJ2-1; no definite D call. The CDR3 is made up of 15 amino acids. Germline loops: CDR1 SGHTA, CDR2 FQGNSA. The ends were cut back, 0 bases at V and 0 bases at J, with 6 bases in the middle. CDR3 region: CASSLAVPSYNEQFF. The CDR3 DNA is TGTGCCAGCAGCTTAGCCGTCCCCTCCTACAATGAGCAGTTCTTC.

The genes are TRBV6-6 and TRBJ1-3; D is uncertain. CDR3 length: 14 amino acids. V was trimmed by 8 bases and J by 4 bases, leaving 15 bases between them. Germline CDR1 is MNHNY and CDR2 is SVGAGI (reference sequence). The CDR3 region is CASGRTADGNTIYF. The CDR3 DNA reads as TGTGCCAGCGGCAGAACGGCCGACGGAAACACCATATATTTT.

This clonotype showed up many times. The genes are TRBV5-5 and TRBJ2-7; 9 nucleotides align to TRBD1. This CDR3 has 13 amino acids. In germline, CDR1 is SGHKS, CDR2 YYEKEE (reference sequence). The V gene end was trimmed by 2 bases and the J gene end by 4 bases; junction bases not matched to a gene: 1. CDR3: CASSLQGAYEQYF. In DNA, the CDR3 is TGTGCCAGCAGCTTACAGGGGGCATACGAGCAGTACTTC.

The J gene is TRBJ1-1, the V gene TRBV30; weak D call: TRBD1 (5 bases). The germline CDR1 and CDR2 sequences are GTSNPN and SVGIG (reference sequence). The CDR3 length is 13 residues. V was shortened by 3 bases and J by 0 bases, with 8 bases between the two germline ends. Here the CDR3 reads CAWSQGLNTEAFF. Written as DNA, the CDR3 is TGTGCCTGGAGCCAGGGACTGAACACTGAAGCTTTCTTT.

This clonotype was counted ten times or more. This chain joins TRBV7-2 and TRBJ1-5, with D possibly TRBD1 on 5 matching bases. The CDR3 runs 12 residues. Trimming cost V 2 bases and J 8 bases, with 7 bases left between them. The germline gives CDR1 SGHTA, CDR2 FQGNSA. CDR3: CASSLPGEPQHF. For the CDR3, the DNA is TGTGCCAGCAGCTTACCGGGGGAGCCCCAGCATTTT.

The chain combines TRBV19 with TRBJ2-7; D gene unclear. Germline V CDR1 and CDR2: LNHDA, SQIVND (reference sequence). This CDR3 is built from 15 residues. V lost 0 bases to trimming and J lost 3 bases, with 12 bases between them. CDR3 residues: CASSIDSLDLYEQYF. DNA for the CDR3: TGTGCCAGTAGTATAGATTCCTTGGACCTCTACGAGCAGTACTTC. Using reference TRBV19 and TRBJ2-7 for the parts outside the CDR3, the full variable domain is DGGITQSPKYLFRKEGQNVTLSCEQNLNHDAMYWYRQDPGQGLRLIYYSQIVNDFQKGDIAEGYSVSREKKESFPLTVTSAQKNPTAFYLCASSIDSLDLYEQYFGPGTRLTVT.

V is TRBV5-1 and J is TRBJ2-2; TRBD1 agrees at 7 bases. The V gene end was trimmed by 3 bases and the J gene end by 4 bases; junction bases not matched to a gene: 9. The V gene's germline CDR1 is SGHRS and CDR2 YFSETQ. This CDR3 comprises 16 residues. The CDR3 DNA is TGCGCCAGCAGCTCACTTCCCGACAGGGCCACCGGGGAGCTGTTTTTT. It encodes CASSSLPDRATGELFF.

CDR3 amino acids: CSVVGDRGYNEQFF. The CDR3 DNA is TGCAGCGTTGTCGGGGACAGGGGATACAATGAGCAGTTCTTC. This chain joins TRBV29-1 and TRBJ2-1; 10 positions match TRBD1. Germline-derived CDR1 and CDR2 are SQVTM and ANQGSEA. J gave up 4 bases and V 4 bases, and 4 bases lay outside the gene matches. This CDR3 has 14 amino acids.

This clonotype was counted between two and nine times. The genes are TRBV4-1 and TRBJ1-5; D unclear. Trimming took off 0 bases at V and 6 bases at J, with 6 bases between the two ends. The CDR3 totals 13 residues. Per germline, CDR1 MGHRA and CDR2 YSYEKL. The CDR3 nucleotides read TGCGCCAGCAGCCAAGATCAAATTCAGCCCCAGCATTTT. It specifies CASSQDQIQPQHF.

The sample holds a few counts of this clonotype. The chain employs TRBV27 and TRBJ1-1; 7 bases fit TRBD1. The length of the CDR3 is 13 residues. Germline loops: CDR1 MNHEY, CDR2 SMNVEV (reference sequence). Germline trimming cut 7 bases from V and 7 bases from J; bases unmatched to any gene: 9. The CDR3 loop reads CASTAGQKNEAFF. The CDR3 coding sequence is TGTGCCAGCACCGCGGGACAGAAAAATGAAGCTTTCTTT.